This T cell receptor beta chain was sequenced for a study of CD8 T cells in Susac syndrome. TCR beta sequencing was performed on blood CD8+ and CD4+ T cells. While serving as controls, healthy donors were matched for age and sex. TEMRA cells were enriched by FACS, and CD4+ and CD8+ T cells were negatively isolated. RNA in amounts of roughly 0.5 to 1 ug was reverse transcribed with random hexamers. The CDR3 of TCR beta was amplified by immunoSEQ multiplex PCR across 54 Vbeta and 13 Jbeta. MiXCR was run by TCRdb on the immunoSEQ multiplex PCR reads, yielding one entry per CDR3 protein. The sample lists 140,000 or so distinct CDR3 sequences, approximately 94% seen once, with less than 0.095% in the top ten. This CDR3 region has 15 residues. The germline V and J ends were trimmed by 3 bases and 1 base, with 8 bases remaining between them. Looked up from germline, CDR1 is KGHDR and CDR2 is SFDVKD.

The chain uses TRBV24-1 and TRBJ2-2; no clear D gene. Sequencing input: CD4+ T cells from PBMCs. The receptor's source is a human donor in good health. The CDR3 DNA follows: TGTGCCACCAGTGATCCCTCAATGAACACCGGGGAGCTGTTTTTT. Translation: CATSDPSMNTGELFF.